A selection of T cell receptor beta chains follows, all from one sample in a study of identical twins. TCRdb analysed the 5' RACE reads with MiXCR anew, one entry per CDR3 protein. Of 280,000 or so distinct CDR3 sequences listed, around 8.8% are singletons. The sample also formed part of further work on yellow fever vaccine responses in identical twins.

The sequenced sample was memory (CD45RO+) T cells sorted from blood. These receptor sequences come from a young woman in good health. The CDR3 runs from the conserved cysteine through the conserved F or W. The D gene is left open where the match is weak. Expanded clones are given a class, and other clones once, few, many or no size at all.

clone_size,cdr3_length,d_call,j_call,v_call,cdr3_nt,cdr3_aa
-,14,-,TRBJ2-7,TRBV12-3/TRBV12-4,TGTGCCAGCAGTCCAGATACCCTGGTCCACGAGCAGTACTTC,CASSPDTLVHEQYF
-,15,TRBD1,TRBJ2-5,TRBV5-6,TGTGCCAGCAGCAAGACCGGGACAGGGGAAGAGACCCAGTACTTC,CASSKTGTGEETQYF
many,18,TRBD1,TRBJ1-1,TRBV7-8,TGTGCCAGCAGCTTAACCGGGACAGGGATTTCCCCCGGCACTGAAGCTTTCTTT,CASSLTGTGISPGTEAFF
many,12,-,TRBJ2-1,TRBV4-1,TGCGCCAGCAGCCAACGGAACAATGAGCAGTTCTTC,CASSQRNNEQFF
-,8,-,TRBJ2-7,TRBV12-3/TRBV12-4,TGTGCCAGCACCCCCGGATACTTC,CASTPGYF
few,16,-,TRBJ2-7,TRBV20-1,TGCAGTGCTAGAGGGGTTCAGGGTTGGACCTCCTACGAGCAGTACTTC,CSARGVQGWTSYEQYF
few,13,-,TRBJ2-5,TRBV20-1,TGCAGTGCCATAGACAGCTTCCAAGAGACCCAGTACTTC,CSAIDSFQETQYF
few,15,-,TRBJ2-3,TRBV20-1,TGCAGTGCTAGAGGCAGCGTATGGGATTCAGATACGCAGTATTTT,CSARGSVWDSDTQYF
few,18,TRBD1,TRBJ2-2,TRBV10-3,TGTGCCATCAGTGAGTTTGGACAGGGGGCTGTGAACACCGGGGAGCTGTTTTTT,CAISEFGQGAVNTGELFF
few,14,-,TRBJ1-5,TRBV4-1,TGCGCCAGCAGCCGAAAAACAGGATATCAGCCCCAGCATTTT,CASSRKTGYQPQHF
few,16,TRBD2,TRBJ2-5,TRBV4-2,TGTGCCAGCAGCCAAGACATTGCGGGAGTTCGGGAGACCCAGTACTTC,CASSQDIAGVRETQYF
many,17,-,TRBJ2-5,TRBV7-6,TGTGCCAGCAGCTTAAATTACCTAGCGCTCAAGGGGGAGACCCAGTACTTC,CASSLNYLALKGETQYF
few,13,-,TRBJ2-2,TRBV20-1,TGCAGTGCTAGGACAGCGAACACCGGGGAGCTGTTTTTT,CSARTANTGELFF
many,17,-,TRBJ2-3,TRBV28,TGTGCCAGCAGTTTAGCTAGCGGTGGGACAAGCACAGATACGCAGTATTTT,CASSLASGGTSTDTQYF
few,12,-,TRBJ2-1,TRBV11-3,TGTGCCAGCAGCCCCTCGCTTAGGGAGCAGTTCTTC,CASSPSLREQFF
few,16,TRBD2,TRBJ2-2,TRBV29-1,TGCAGCGCGGTCGGGGGAGCGGGAGGGAACACCGGGGAGCTGTTTTTT,CSAVGGAGGNTGELFF
many,13,-,TRBJ2-1,TRBV6-2/TRBV6-3,TGTGCCAGCACTTCAGACAAGAGGGGTGAGCAGTTCTTC,CASTSDKRGEQFF
few,12,TRBD1,TRBJ1-1,TRBV5-1,TGCGCCAGCAGCTCGGGACAGGGGCTGGCTTTCTTT,CASSSGQGLAFF
many,16,TRBD2,TRBJ2-2,TRBV7-2,TGTGCCAGCAGACGTGGACTAGCGGGGGGTACCGGGGAGCTGTTTTTT,CASRRGLAGGTGELFF
few,14,TRBD2,TRBJ2-5,TRBV20-1,TGCAGTGCCGGGTCCAGGCGGGGGCAAGAGACCCAGTACTTC,CSAGSRRGQETQYF
few,14,-,TRBJ2-1,TRBV11-3,TGTGCCAGCAGCTTAAAGGAGCTCATCTATGAGCAGTTCTTC,CASSLKELIYEQFF
many,14,-,TRBJ2-2,TRBV12-3/TRBV12-4,TGTGCCAGCAGTTTACGACCAAACACCGGGGAGCTGTTTTTT,CASSLRPNTGELFF